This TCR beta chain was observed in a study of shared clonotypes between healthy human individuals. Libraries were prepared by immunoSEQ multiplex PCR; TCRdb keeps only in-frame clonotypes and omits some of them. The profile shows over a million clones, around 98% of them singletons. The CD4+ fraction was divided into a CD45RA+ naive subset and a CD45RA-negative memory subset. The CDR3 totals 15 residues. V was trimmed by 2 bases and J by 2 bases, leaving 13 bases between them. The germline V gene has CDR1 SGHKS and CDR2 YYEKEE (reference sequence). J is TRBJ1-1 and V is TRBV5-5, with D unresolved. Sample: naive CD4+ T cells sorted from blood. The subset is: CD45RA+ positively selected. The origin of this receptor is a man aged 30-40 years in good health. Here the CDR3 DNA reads TGTGCCAGCAGCTTCCCGGGCAGAGATAACACTGAAGCTTTCTTT. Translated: CASSFPGRDNTEAFF. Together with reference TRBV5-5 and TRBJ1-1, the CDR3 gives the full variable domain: DAGVTQSPTHLIKTRGQQVTLRCSPISGHKSVSWYQQVLGQGPQFIFQYYEKEERGRGNFPDRFSARQFPNYSSELNVNALLLGDSALYLCASSFPGRDNTEAFFGQGTRLTVV.